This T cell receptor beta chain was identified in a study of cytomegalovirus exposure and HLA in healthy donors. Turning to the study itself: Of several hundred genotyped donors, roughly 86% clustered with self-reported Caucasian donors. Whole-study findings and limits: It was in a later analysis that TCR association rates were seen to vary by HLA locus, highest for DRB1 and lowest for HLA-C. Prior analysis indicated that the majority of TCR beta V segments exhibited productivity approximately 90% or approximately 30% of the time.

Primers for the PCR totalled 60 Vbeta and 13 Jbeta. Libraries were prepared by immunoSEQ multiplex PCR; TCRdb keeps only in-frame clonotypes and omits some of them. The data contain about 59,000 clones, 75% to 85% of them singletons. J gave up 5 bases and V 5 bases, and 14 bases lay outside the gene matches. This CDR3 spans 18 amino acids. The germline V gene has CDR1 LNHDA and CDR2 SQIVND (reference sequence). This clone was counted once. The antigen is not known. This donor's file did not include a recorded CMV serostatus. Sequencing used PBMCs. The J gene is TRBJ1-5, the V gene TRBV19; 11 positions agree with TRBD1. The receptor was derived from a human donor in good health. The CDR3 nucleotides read TGTGCCAGTAGTGCCAGGGGTTGGGACAGGGGGACTCATCAGCCCCAGCATTTT. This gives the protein CASSARGWDRGTHQPQHF.